This T cell receptor beta chain is from a study of blood T cells in healthy people across ages. This clonotype was seen more than once but under ten times. Primers used in a second PCR of roughly 7 to 12 cycles were a sample-barcoded 5' primer and a J-beta primer mix. TCRdb re-called the 5' RACE reads through MiXCR, storing one row per CDR3 protein. The sample holds over 950,000 distinct CDR3 sequences, 45% to 60% seen once. CDR1 and CDR2 (germline): MDHEN, SYDVKM. J gave up 5 bases and V 2 bases, and 7 bases lay outside the gene matches. This CDR3 is built from 15 residues. The chain recombines TRBV28 with TRBJ1-2, with TRBD1 identical over 8 bases. The source material was blood. The TCR comes from a woman aged 60 to 75 in good health. The CDR3 DNA reads TGTGCCAGCAGTTTAGGACAGGGAGACGGGTATGGCTACACCTTC. Translation gives CASSLGQGDGYGYTF.